Listed here are 32 T cell receptor beta chains from one sample, sequenced in a study of blood T cell repertoires in COVID-19. Repertoires were generated with immunoSEQ multiplex PCR, while TCRdb's copy carries only in-frame clones and drops some. This table has roughly 460,000 clones, 85% to 90% appearing once. Sequencing was performed on peripheral blood. These receptors originate from a man aged 18 to 29 with COVID-19, enrolled during active disease.

The rearrangement links TRBV6-5 to TRBJ1-2; possibly TRBD1 for D (5 bases). This CDR3 is built from 13 residues. Trimming cost V 5 bases and J 3 bases, with 10 bases left between them. The germline CDR1 and CDR2 sequences are MNHEY and SVGAGI. The CDR3 region is CASSPDSHYGYTF. The CDR3 region has the DNA TGTGCCAGCAGTCCAGACAGCCACTATGGCTACACCTTC.

The gene calls are TRBV5-1 and TRBJ2-4, with 7 bases that match TRBD1. V was pared by 0 bases and J by 6 bases, with 0 bases of the junction left unmatched. The CDR3 is 13 amino acids. Germline lookup yields CDR1 SGHRS and CDR2 YFSETQ. Here the CDR3 DNA reads TGCGCCAGCAGCTTGGGACAGGGAAACATTCAGTACTTC. Protein: CASSLGQGNIQYF.

The chain is built from TRBV5-1 and TRBJ2-5, with 7 bases aligning to TRBD2. Trimming cost V 2 bases and J 5 bases; bases outside gene matches: 6. Per the germline V gene, CDR1 is SGHRS and CDR2 is YFSETQ. CDR3 size: 14 residues. This CDR3 reads CASSFPSGAETQYF. CDR3 DNA: TGCGCCAGCAGCTTTCCTAGCGGTGCGGAGACCCAGTACTTC.

This clone turned up a few times. This chain links TRBV5-1 with TRBJ2-7; 7 bases are a match to TRBD2. The J segment lost 7 bases and the V segment lost 3 bases, leaving 10 bases of the junction unmatched. The germline gives CDR1 SGHRS, CDR2 YFSETQ. There are 14 residues in the CDR3. The CDR3 DNA reads as TGCGCCAGCAGCTACCAGGTGAGAGCGGGAGAGCAGTACTTC. Its protein is CASSYQVRAGEQYF.

This chain joins TRBV6-5 and TRBJ2-5; D may be TRBD1 (7 bases). Trimming took 2 bases from V and 5 from J, leaving 15 bases between them. Per germline, CDR1 MNHEY and CDR2 SVGAGI. CDR3 length: 15 amino acids. CDR3 nucleotide sequence: TGTGCCAGCAGTTACCGCTTCAGGGGGAGGGAGACCCAGTACTTC. The encoded protein is CASSYRFRGRETQYF.

The chain has TRBV5-1 and TRBJ1-3; 7 positions agree with TRBD1. Trimming took 4 bases from V and 9 from J; bases not matched to a gene: 7. Germline V gene data show CDR1 as SGHRS and CDR2 as YFSETQ. There are 13 residues in the CDR3. CDR3 coding DNA: TGCGCCAGCAGCAAAGACAGGACAGGCACCATATATTTT. Its protein is CASSKDRTGTIYF.

The V and J genes are TRBV5-4 and TRBJ2-3; D possibly corresponds to TRBD2 (6 bases). The V gene's germline CDR1 is SGHNT and CDR2 YYREEE (reference sequence). The CDR3 loop spans 16 amino acids. Trimming cost V 1 base and J 3 bases, with 15 bases left between them. CDR3 amino acids: CASSLKDYSSTDTQYF. The CDR3 bases are TGTGCCAGCAGCTTGAAGGACTATAGTTCGACAGATACGCAGTATTTT.

In nucleotides, the CDR3 is TGTGCCAGCAGCCAAGACTCGGGGGGGGTTAATACGCAGTATTTT. It translates to CASSQDSGGVNTQYF. The chain combines TRBV3-1 (or the pseudogene TRBV3-2) with TRBJ2-3, with 8 bases fitting TRBD2. Trimming took 0 bases from V and 7 from J; bases not matched to a gene: 6. CDR3 length: 15 residues. Germline V gene data show CDR1 as LGHDT and CDR2 as YNNKEL (reference sequence).

The chain carries TRBV6-2 or TRBV6-3 and TRBJ2-3, with D unclear. Germline V gene sequence: CDR1 MNHEY, CDR2 SVGEGT. V lost 2 bases to trimming and J lost 3 bases, with 6 bases between them. CDR3 length equals 13 residues. The DNA of the CDR3 is TGTGCCAGCAGTTACGCGGCAACAGATACGCAGTATTTT. Residues: CASSYAATDTQYF.

The chain carries TRBV12-5 and TRBJ2-5; 8 bases match TRBD1. Germline lookup yields CDR1 LGHNT and CDR2 FRNRAP. After removal of 1 base from V and 2 bases from J, the junction contained 3 bases not matched to a gene. The CDR3 has 15 residues. CDR3 sequence reads: CASGLGQGAQETQYF. The CDR3 DNA reads as TGTGCTAGTGGTTTGGGCCAGGGGGCTCAAGAGACCCAGTACTTC.

V is TRBV7-9 and J is TRBJ2-5, with unresolved D. Germline lookup yields CDR1 SEHNR and CDR2 FQNEAQ (reference sequence). V lost 5 bases to trimming and J lost 1 base, with 11 bases between them. This CDR3 is 14 amino acids long. DNA of the CDR3: TGTGCCAGCAGCAAAATTGGAGTCCAAGAGACCCAGTACTTC. This gives the protein CASSKIGVQETQYF.

This clone was detected only once. The CDR3 spells CASSIGGNNEKLFF. The CDR3 DNA reads TGTGCCAGTAGTATCGGGGGAAATAATGAAAAACTGTTTTTT. The V call is TRBV19, the J call TRBJ1-4, with D maybe TRBD1 (5 bases). Looked up from germline, CDR1 is LNHDA and CDR2 is SQIVND (reference sequence). With 3 bases removed from V and 4 bases from J, the gap between germline ends came to 9 bases. CDR3 length equals 14 residues.

This clone appeared a few times. The rearrangement links TRBV15 to TRBJ2-7, with 7 bases aligning to TRBD1. The CDR3 consists of 13 residues. Germline assignment: CDR1 LNHNV and CDR2 YYDKDF (reference sequence). Germline trimming cut 0 bases from V and 4 bases from J; bases unmatched to any gene: 0. The DNA for the CDR3 is TGTGCCACCAGCAGAGAACAGGGGTACGAGCAGTACTTC. Translation: CATSREQGYEQYF.

The chain couples TRBV7-8 to TRBJ1-1; TRBD1 might be the D (5 bases). V lost 8 bases to trimming and J lost 1 base, with 11 bases between them. This CDR3 is built from 13 residues. Germline assignment: CDR1 SGHVS and CDR2 FQNEAQ. The CDR3 protein is CASRGGQNTEAFF. CDR3 nucleotide sequence: TGTGCCAGCCGGGGGGGTCAGAACACTGAAGCTTTCTTT.

This rearrangement joins TRBV5-1 to TRBJ2-3; maybe TRBD2 (5 bases). Germline-derived CDR1 and CDR2 are SGHRS and YFSETQ. V was cut by 0 bases and J by 0 bases, with 11 bases left in between. CDR3 length equals 16 residues. The CDR3 DNA reads TGCGCCAGCAGCTTGGCCTATCTAGCAAGCACAGATACGCAGTATTTT. It yields the protein CASSLAYLASTDTQYF.

The genes are TRBV29-1 and TRBJ2-7; perhaps TRBD1 as D (5 bases). V dropped 2 bases and J dropped 0 bases, with 8 bases sitting between them. The CDR3 is 13 amino acids. Germline V gives CDR1 SQVTM, CDR2 ANQGSEA. CDR3 loop: CSVEIRDSYEQYF. CDR3 nucleotide sequence: TGCAGCGTTGAAATCAGGGACTCCTACGAGCAGTACTTC.

This chain uses TRBV7-8 with TRBJ1-5; the D gene is possibly TRBD1 (5 bases). The CDR3 totals 15 residues. Trimming cost V 5 bases and J 2 bases, with 13 bases left between them. Per germline, CDR1 SGHVS and CDR2 FQNEAQ. CDR3 protein: CASSVQGVGNQPQHF. CDR3 nucleotide sequence: TGTGCCAGCAGCGTCCAGGGTGTCGGCAATCAGCCCCAGCATTTT.

The chain employs TRBV2 and TRBJ2-7, with 12 bases aligning to TRBD1. The CDR3 loop spans 15 amino acids. Germline assignment: CDR1 SNHLY and CDR2 FYNNEI. The trim removed 6 bases at V and 4 bases at J, leaving 7 bases unmatched. For the CDR3, the DNA is TGTGCCAGCAGCCGGGACAGGGGGCGTCGATACGAGCAGTACTTC. It codes for CASSRDRGRRYEQYF.

The chain combines TRBV7-9 with TRBJ1-2; TRBD1 matches 9 bases. The germline gives CDR1 SEHNR, CDR2 FQNEAQ (reference sequence). Trimming removed 4 bases from V and 10 bases from J; junction bases left unmatched: 7. CDR3 length: 13 amino acids. CDR3: CASSWGQGSPYTF. The DNA of the CDR3 is TGTGCCAGCAGCTGGGGACAGGGTTCACCCTACACCTTC. Complete variable domain (other parts from reference TRBV7-9 and TRBJ1-2): DTGVSQNPRHKITKRGQNVTFRCDPISEHNRLYWYRQTLGQGPEFLTYFQNEAQLEKSRLLSDRFSAERPKGSFSTLEIQRTEQGDSAMYLCASSWGQGSPYTFGSGTRLTVV.

Only one count was recorded for this clone. The chain links TRBV5-1 to TRBJ2-3, with TRBD1 matching 8 bases. This CDR3 has 13 amino acids. Germline V gene data show CDR1 as SGHRS and CDR2 as YFSETQ. V lost 5 bases, J lost 4 bases, and 3 bases stayed unmatched. CDR3 nucleotides: TGCGCCAGCAGTCCAGGGGGCGCAGATACGCAGTATTTT. As protein: CASSPGGADTQYF.

This chain uses TRBV4-2 with TRBJ2-5; D is unresolved. Germline lookup yields CDR1 LGHNA and CDR2 YNFKEQ. The CDR3 is 13 residues long. V was pared by 3 bases and J by 3 bases, with 8 bases between. The CDR3 spells CASSQTPKETQYF. The CDR3 DNA reads TGTGCCAGCAGCCAGACACCGAAAGAGACCCAGTACTTC.

V usage is TRBV7-2 and J usage is TRBJ2-1; TRBD2 agrees at 15 bases. The CDR3 loop spans 15 amino acids. V was clipped by 5 bases and J by 7 bases; unmatched bases: 3. CDR1 SGHTA and CDR2 FQGNSA come from the germline V gene. CDR3 nucleotides: TGTGCCAGCAGCCCGGGACTAGCGGGGGGTAATGAGCAGTTCTTC. Protein sequence: CASSPGLAGGNEQFF.

V is TRBV7-9 and J is TRBJ2-5; weak D call: TRBD1 (5 bases). The V gene lost 2 bases and the J gene lost 1 base, with 8 bases spanning the gap. This CDR3 spans 14 amino acids. Per the germline V gene, CDR1 is SEHNR and CDR2 is FQNEAQ (reference sequence). CDR3 DNA: TGTGCCAGCAGCTTAAGGGGCAGCCAAGAGACCCAGTACTTC. This encodes CASSLRGSQETQYF.

CDR3 sequence (DNA): TGTGCCAGTAGTATAGTCTCCGGGACGGGGGCCTACGAGCAGTACTTC. Its protein product is CASSIVSGTGAYEQYF. This chain links TRBV19 with TRBJ2-7; D perhaps matches TRBD2 (6 bases). This CDR3 comprises 16 residues. Trimming took off 1 base at V and 2 bases at J, with 15 bases between the two ends. Germline loops: CDR1 LNHDA, CDR2 SQIVND (reference sequence).

This chain joins TRBV10-2 and TRBJ2-7; TRBD2 matches 10 bases. Germline CDR1 and CDR2: WSHSY and SAAADI. The ends lost 7 bases at V and 2 bases at J; junction bases unmatched: 2. CDR3 size: 13 residues. This chain's CDR3 is CASTSGGAYEQYF. CDR3 sequence (DNA): TGCGCCAGCACTAGCGGGGGCGCCTACGAGCAGTACTTC.

This clone showed up just once. A read error may be the cause here, since a much bigger clone is one base away. The chain employs TRBV7-8 and TRBJ1-1; TRBD1 aligns across 11 bases. Germline-derived CDR1 and CDR2 are SGHVS and FQNEAQ. This CDR3 is 14 amino acids long. The trim removed 5 bases at V and 4 bases at J, leaving 3 bases unmatched. The CDR3 protein is CASSRDRGGTEAFF. DNA of the CDR3: TGTGCCAGCAGCCGGGACAGGGGGGGCACTGAAGCTTTCTTT.

This CDR3 is CASSLGQVGTQYF. As DNA, the CDR3 is TGTGCCAGCAGCCTCGGACAGGTGGGGACCCAGTACTTC. This sequence joins TRBV3-1 (or the pseudogene TRBV3-2) and TRBJ2-5, with 7 bases identical to TRBD1. This CDR3 contains 13 residues. Germline loops: CDR1 LGHDT, CDR2 YNNKEL (reference sequence). V shed 4 bases, J shed 7 bases, and the junction held 6 bases outside the gene matches.

This chain uses TRBV19 with TRBJ2-5, with 8 bases fitting TRBD1. The CDR3 is made up of 15 amino acids. CDR1 is LNHDA and CDR2 is SQIVND in the germline V gene (reference sequence). V was pared by 3 bases and J by 2 bases, with 5 bases of the junction left unmatched. Here the CDR3 DNA reads TGTGCCAGTAGTATCGGACAGGGAAGTCAAGAGACCCAGTACTTC. It is translated as CASSIGQGSQETQYF.

V is TRBV7-2 and J is TRBJ1-1; tentative D call: TRBD1 (5 bases). V lost 4 bases and J lost 0, with 9 bases in between. This CDR3 region has 14 residues. In germline, CDR1 is SGHTA, CDR2 FQGNSA. The CDR3 nucleotides read TGTGCCAGCAGCTCGACAGTTATGAACACTGAAGCTTTCTTT. It specifies CASSSTVMNTEAFF.

The chain links TRBV5-1 to TRBJ1-2; 8 positions agree with TRBD1. The CDR3 loop spans 17 amino acids. V was pared by 0 bases and J by 1 base, with 8 bases of the junction left unmatched. Germline V gene lookup returns CDR1 SGHRS and CDR2 YFSETQ. The CDR3 DNA follows: TGCGCCAGCAGCTTGGGGACAGGGCGCCCCCTTAACTATGGCTACACCTTC. This translates into CASSLGTGRPLNYGYTF.

J is TRBJ2-7 and V is TRBV10-2; 12 bases match TRBD1. The CDR3 is made up of 14 amino acids. CDR1 WSHSY and CDR2 SAAADI come from the germline V gene. The V and J ends lost 6 bases and 2 bases, in that order; junction bases with no gene match: 2. CDR3 nucleotides: TGCGCCAGCAGAGGGACAGGGGGCACCTACGAGCAGTACTTC. Encoded protein: CASRGTGGTYEQYF.

The chain has TRBV5-1 and TRBJ2-7, with D maybe TRBD2 (7 bases). The length of the CDR3 is 15 residues. From germline, CDR1 is SGHRS and CDR2 YFSETQ. Trimming left V 4 bases short and J 0 bases short, with 14 bases between. The chain's CDR3 is CASSGQGGGSYEQYF. The CDR3 nucleotides read TGCGCCAGCAGCGGGCAGGGAGGGGGCTCCTACGAGCAGTACTTC.